This T cell receptor (beta chain) was documented in a study of CD8+ T cells in alopecia areata. This clone was seen a handful of times. What it recognizes is unknown. In each case, RNA was isolated and then reverse transcribed into cDNA as the sequencing template. Using immunoSEQ multiplex PCR, the repertoire was profiled, and TCRdb retains in-frame clones only, with some absent. The repertoire holds 200,000 to 250,000 clones, with over 60% as singletons. Treatment described: oral pan-JAK inhibitor, 5-10 mg twice daily. Sorted out of PBMCs were CD4+ T cells and CD8+ T cells. Study outcomes and limitations: Scalp clonality, along with expanded CD8+ clones among the top 100, was significantly decreased by tofacitinib.

CDR1 is SGHTA, CDR2 FQGNSA, per germline. Between the trimmed V and J ends, which lost 5 bases and 1 base, there was a span of 8 bases. The CDR3 contains 13 residues. The sequence derives from a human donor with alopecia areata. Sequencing used CD4+ T cells sorted from blood, obtained at week 4, from a patient treated with tofacitinib. The chain joins TRBV7-2 to TRBJ2-5, with D possibly matching TRBD1 (6 bases). CDR3 DNA: TGTGCCAGCAGCCGGGACATCCAAGAGACCCAGTACTTC. Protein sequence: CASSRDIQETQYF.